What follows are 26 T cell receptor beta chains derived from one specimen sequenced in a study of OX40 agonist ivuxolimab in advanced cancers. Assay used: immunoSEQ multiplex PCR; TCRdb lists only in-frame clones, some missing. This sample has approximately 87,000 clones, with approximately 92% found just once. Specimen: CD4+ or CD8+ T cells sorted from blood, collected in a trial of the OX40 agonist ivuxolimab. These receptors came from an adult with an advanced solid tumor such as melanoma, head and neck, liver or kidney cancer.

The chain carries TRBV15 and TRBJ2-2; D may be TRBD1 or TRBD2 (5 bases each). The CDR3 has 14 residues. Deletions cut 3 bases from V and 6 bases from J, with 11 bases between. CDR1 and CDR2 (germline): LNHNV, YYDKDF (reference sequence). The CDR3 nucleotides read TGTGCCACCAGCAGTTACCGGGACCCCGGGGAGCTGTTTTTT. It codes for CATSSYRDPGELFF.

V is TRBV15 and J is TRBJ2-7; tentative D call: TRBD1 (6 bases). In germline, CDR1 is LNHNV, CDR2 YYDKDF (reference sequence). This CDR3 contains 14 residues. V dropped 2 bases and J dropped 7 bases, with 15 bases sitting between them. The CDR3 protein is CATSRLTGLEEQYF. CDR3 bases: TGTGCCACCAGCAGACTAACAGGGTTGGAGGAGCAGTACTTC.

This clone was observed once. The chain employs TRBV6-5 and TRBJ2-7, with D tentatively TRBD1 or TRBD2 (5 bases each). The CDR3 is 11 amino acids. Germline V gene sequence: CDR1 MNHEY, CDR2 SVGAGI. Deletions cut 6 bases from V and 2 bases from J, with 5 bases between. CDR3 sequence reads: CASRGAYEQYF. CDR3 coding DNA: TGTGCCAGCAGGGGGGCCTACGAGCAGTACTTC.

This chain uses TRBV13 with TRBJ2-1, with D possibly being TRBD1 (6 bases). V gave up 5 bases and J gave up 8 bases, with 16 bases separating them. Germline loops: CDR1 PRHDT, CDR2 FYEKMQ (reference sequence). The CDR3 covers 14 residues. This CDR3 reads CASSPGQPGDEQFF. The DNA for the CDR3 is TGTGCCAGCAGCCCTGGACAGCCTGGAGATGAGCAGTTCTTC.

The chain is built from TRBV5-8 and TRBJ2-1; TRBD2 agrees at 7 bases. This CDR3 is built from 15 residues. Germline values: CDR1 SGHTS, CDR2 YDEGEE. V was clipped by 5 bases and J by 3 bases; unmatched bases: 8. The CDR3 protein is CASSGVLADYNEQFF. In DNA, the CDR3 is TGTGCCAGCAGTGGCGTCCTAGCGGACTACAATGAGCAGTTCTTC. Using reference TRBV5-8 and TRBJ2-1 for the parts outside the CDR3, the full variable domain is EAGVTQSPTHLIKTRGQQATLRCSPISGHTSVYWYQQALGLGLQFLLWYDEGEERNRGNFPPRFSGRQFPNYSSELNVNALELEDSALYLCASSGVLADYNEQFFGPGTRLTVL.

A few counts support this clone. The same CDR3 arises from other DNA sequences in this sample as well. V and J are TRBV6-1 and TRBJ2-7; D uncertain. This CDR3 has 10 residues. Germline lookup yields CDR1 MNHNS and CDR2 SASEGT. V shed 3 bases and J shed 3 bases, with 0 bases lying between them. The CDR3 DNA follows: TGTGCCAGCAGTGACTACGAGCAGTACTTC. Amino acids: CASSDYEQYF.

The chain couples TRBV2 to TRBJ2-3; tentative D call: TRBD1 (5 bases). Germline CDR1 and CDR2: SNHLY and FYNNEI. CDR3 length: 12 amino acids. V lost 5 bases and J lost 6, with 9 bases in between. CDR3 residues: CASSPRGDTQYF. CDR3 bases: TGTGCCAGCAGTCCTAGGGGTGATACGCAGTATTTT.

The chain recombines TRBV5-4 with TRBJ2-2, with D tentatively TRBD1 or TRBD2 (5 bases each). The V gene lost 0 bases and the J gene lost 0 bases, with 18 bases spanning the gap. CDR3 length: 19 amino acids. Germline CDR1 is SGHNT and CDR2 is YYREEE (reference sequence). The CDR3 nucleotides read TGTGCCAGCAGCTTGGGCATGCGTACCGGGACCTCGAACACCGGGGAGCTGTTTTTT. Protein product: CASSLGMRTGTSNTGELFF.

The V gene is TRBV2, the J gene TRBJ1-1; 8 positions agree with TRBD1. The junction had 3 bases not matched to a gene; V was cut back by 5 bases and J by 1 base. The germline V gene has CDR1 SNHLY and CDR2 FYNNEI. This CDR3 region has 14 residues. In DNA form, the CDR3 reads TGTGCCAGCAGTTATGACAGGGGGAACACTGAAGCTTTCTTT. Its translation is CASSYDRGNTEAFF.

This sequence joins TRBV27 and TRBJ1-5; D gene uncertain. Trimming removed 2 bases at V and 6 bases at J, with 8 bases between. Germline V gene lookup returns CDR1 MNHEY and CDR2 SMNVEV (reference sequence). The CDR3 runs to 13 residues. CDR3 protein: CASSLGEGQPQHF. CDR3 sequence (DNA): TGTGCCAGCAGTTTAGGGGAAGGTCAGCCCCAGCATTTT.

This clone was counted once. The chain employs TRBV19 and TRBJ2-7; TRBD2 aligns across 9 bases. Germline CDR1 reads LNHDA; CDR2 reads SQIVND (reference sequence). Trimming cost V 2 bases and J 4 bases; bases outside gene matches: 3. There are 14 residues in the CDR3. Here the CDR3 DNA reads TGTGCCAGTAGTATAAATCTAGCGGGGTACGAGCAGTACTTC. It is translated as CASSINLAGYEQYF.

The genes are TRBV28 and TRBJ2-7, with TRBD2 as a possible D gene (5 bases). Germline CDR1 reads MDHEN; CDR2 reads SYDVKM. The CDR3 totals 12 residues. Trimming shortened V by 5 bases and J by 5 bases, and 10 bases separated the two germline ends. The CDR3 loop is CASSPAGNEQYF. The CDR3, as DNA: TGTGCCAGCAGTCCTGCGGGTAACGAGCAGTACTTC.

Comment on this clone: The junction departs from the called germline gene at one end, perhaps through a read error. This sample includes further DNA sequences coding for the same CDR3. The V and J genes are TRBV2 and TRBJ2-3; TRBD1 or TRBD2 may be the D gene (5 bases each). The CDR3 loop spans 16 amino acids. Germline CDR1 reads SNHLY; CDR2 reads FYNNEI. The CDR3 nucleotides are TGTGCCAGCAGTGAAGCCCACAGGCCTAGCACAGATACGCAGTACTTT. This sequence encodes CASSEAHRPSTDTQYF.

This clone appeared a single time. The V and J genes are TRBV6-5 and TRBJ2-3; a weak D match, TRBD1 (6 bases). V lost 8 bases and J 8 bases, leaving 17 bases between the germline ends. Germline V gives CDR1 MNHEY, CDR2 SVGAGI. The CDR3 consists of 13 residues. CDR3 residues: CASGQLRVGTQYF. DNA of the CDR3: TGTGCCAGCGGACAGCTTAGAGTAGGTACGCAGTATTTT.

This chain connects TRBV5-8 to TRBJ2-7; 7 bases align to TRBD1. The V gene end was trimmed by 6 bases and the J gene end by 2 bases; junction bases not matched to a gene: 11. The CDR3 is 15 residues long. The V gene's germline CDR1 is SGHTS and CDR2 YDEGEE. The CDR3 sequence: CASNQDRDGTYEQYF. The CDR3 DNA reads TGTGCCAGCAATCAAGACAGGGACGGCACCTACGAGCAGTACTTC.

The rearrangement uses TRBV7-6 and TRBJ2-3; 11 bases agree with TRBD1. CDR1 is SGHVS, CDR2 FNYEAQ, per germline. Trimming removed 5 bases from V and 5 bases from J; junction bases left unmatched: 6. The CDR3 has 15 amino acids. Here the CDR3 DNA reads TGTGCCAGCAGCACCGGGACAGGGGGAGGAGATACGCAGTATTTT. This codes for CASSTGTGGGDTQYF.

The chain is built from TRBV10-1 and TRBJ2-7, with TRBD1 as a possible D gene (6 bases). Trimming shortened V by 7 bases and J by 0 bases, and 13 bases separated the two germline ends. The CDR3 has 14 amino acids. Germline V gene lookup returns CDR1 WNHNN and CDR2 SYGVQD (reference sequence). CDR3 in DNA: TGCGCCAGCAACAGGGAGAGGAGCTCCTACGAGCAGTACTTC. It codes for CASNRERSSYEQYF.

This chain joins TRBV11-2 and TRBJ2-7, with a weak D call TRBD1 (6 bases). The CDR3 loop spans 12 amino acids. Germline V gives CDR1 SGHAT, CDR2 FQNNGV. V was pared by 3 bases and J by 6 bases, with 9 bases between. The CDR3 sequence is CASSFRGAEQYF. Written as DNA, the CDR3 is TGTGCCAGCAGCTTCAGGGGTGCCGAGCAGTACTTC.

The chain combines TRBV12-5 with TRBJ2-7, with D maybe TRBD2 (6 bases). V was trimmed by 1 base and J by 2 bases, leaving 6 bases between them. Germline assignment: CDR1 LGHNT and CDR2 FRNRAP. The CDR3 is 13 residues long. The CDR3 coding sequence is TGTGCTAGTGGTTTGGGGACTACCTACGAGCAGTACTTC. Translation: CASGLGTTYEQYF.

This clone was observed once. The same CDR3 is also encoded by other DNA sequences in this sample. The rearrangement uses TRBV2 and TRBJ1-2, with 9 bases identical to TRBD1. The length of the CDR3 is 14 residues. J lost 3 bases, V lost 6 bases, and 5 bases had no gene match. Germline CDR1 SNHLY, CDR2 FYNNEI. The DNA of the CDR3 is TGTGCCAGCAGGGGGGACAGGGTAGACTATGGCTACACCTTC. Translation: CASRGDRVDYGYTF.

CDR3 nucleotide sequence: TGTGCCAGCAGTTCGGTGGGGGGATACGAAAAACTGTTTTTT. Translation: CASSSVGGYEKLFF. The chain joins TRBV7-2 to TRBJ1-4, with D possibly matching TRBD1 (5 bases). Germline CDR1 SGHTA, CDR2 FQGNSA. V was trimmed by 6 bases and J by 8 bases, leaving 16 bases between them. The CDR3 is 14 amino acids.

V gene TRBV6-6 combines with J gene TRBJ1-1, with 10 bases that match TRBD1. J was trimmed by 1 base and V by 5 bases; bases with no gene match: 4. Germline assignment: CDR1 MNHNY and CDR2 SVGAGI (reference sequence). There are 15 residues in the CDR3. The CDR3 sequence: CASSPRQGANTEAFF. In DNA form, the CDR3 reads TGTGCCAGCAGTCCTCGACAGGGGGCGAACACTGAAGCTTTCTTT.

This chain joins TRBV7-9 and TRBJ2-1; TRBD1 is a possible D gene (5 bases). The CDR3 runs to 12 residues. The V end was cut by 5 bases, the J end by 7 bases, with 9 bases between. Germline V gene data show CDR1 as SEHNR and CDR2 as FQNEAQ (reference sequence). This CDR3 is CASSMTENEQFF. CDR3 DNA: TGTGCCAGCAGCATGACAGAAAATGAGCAGTTCTTC.

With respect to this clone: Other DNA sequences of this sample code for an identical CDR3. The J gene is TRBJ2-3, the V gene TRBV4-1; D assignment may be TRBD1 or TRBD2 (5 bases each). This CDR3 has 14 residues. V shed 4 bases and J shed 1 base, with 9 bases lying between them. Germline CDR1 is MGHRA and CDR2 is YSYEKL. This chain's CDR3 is CASSRGPGTDTQYF. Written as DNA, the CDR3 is TGCGCCAGCAGCCGGGGACCAGGCACAGATACGCAGTATTTT.

The CDR3 sequence: CAISDGQGAYGYTF. The CDR3 DNA follows: TGTGCCATCAGTGACGGACAGGGGGCCTATGGCTACACCTTC. The gene calls are TRBV10-3 and TRBJ1-2, with 11 bases identical to TRBD1. Germline CDR1 is ENHRY and CDR2 is SYGVKD. The V gene end was trimmed by 3 bases and the J gene end by 4 bases; junction bases not matched to a gene: 1. CDR3 length: 14 residues.

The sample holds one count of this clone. The CDR3 here is CASSGGTTYEQYF. CDR3 coding DNA: TGTGCCAGCAGCGGGGGAACGACCTACGAGCAGTACTTC. The chain employs TRBV11-3 and TRBJ2-7; D could derive from TRBD1 or TRBD2 (5 bases each). Between the trimmed V and J ends, which lost 5 bases and 2 bases, there was a span of 10 bases. The CDR3 consists of 13 residues. CDR1 is SGHNT and CDR2 is YENEEA in the germline V gene.